This T cell receptor beta chain was sequenced during a study of T cell clones after liver transplantation. Overall study context: Timepoints were pre-transplant, pre-withdrawal, and after withdrawal was completed or failed.

Method: immunoSEQ multiplex PCR; TCRdb's copy keeps in-frame clones and lacks some. The data contain roughly 60,000 clones, 70% of them seen just once; the ten biggest clones take up roughly 2.8%. Trimming stripped 4 bases from V and 2 bases from J, with 3 bases between. This CDR3 has 12 amino acids. Germline CDR1 and CDR2: MDHEN and SYDVKM. The receptor was derived from a human patient who received a liver transplant. The T cells may come from the graft donor. The rearrangement joins TRBV28 to TRBJ1-5; D gene uncertain. The sequenced sample was CD4+ T cells from blood, obtained at the approximately 16-month timepoint. The CDR3, as DNA: TGTGCCAGCAGTTCAGGCAATCAGCCCCAGCATTTT. Amino acid sequence: CASSSGNQPQHF.